This TCR beta chain is drawn from a study of cytomegalovirus exposure and HLA in healthy donors. Across the study: Some 87 million unique TCRs from HLA-typed donors were held in an early release of data.

Comments on this clone: Its antigen is unknown.

General observations from the study: It was reportedly the case that the classifier diagnosed cytomegalovirus status with high specificity and sensitivity. The study listed some 160 cytomegalovirus-associated TCR beta chains.

The PCR ran on 60 Vbeta and 13 Jbeta primers. Sequencing used immunoSEQ multiplex PCR; TCRdb keeps in-frame clones, though not all of them. This sample has approximately 150,000 clones; approximately 80% occur once, and the top ten carry around a tenth. Losses at the gene ends were 2 bases for V and 1 base for J; bases not matched to a gene: 8. The CDR3 spans 17 residues. CDR1 and CDR2 from the germline V gene are SGHNT and YYREEE (reference sequence). The specimen was PBMCs. This TCR derives from a man in his late teens or twenties in good health and CMV-seropositive. The chain links TRBV5-4 to TRBJ2-5; 10 bases are a match to TRBD1. The CDR3, as DNA: TGTGCCAGCAGCTTTTTCGGGACAGGGGTGGGCCAAGAGACCCAGTACTTC. Protein: CASSFFGTGVGQETQYF. The full variable domain, in which reference TRBV5-4 and TRBJ2-5 provide the parts outside the CDR3, is ETGVTQSPTHLIKTRGQQVTLRCSSQSGHNTVSWYQQALGQGPQFIFQYYREEENGRGNFPPRFSGLQFPNYSSELNVNALELDDSALYLCASSFFGTGVGQETQYFGPGTRLLVL.